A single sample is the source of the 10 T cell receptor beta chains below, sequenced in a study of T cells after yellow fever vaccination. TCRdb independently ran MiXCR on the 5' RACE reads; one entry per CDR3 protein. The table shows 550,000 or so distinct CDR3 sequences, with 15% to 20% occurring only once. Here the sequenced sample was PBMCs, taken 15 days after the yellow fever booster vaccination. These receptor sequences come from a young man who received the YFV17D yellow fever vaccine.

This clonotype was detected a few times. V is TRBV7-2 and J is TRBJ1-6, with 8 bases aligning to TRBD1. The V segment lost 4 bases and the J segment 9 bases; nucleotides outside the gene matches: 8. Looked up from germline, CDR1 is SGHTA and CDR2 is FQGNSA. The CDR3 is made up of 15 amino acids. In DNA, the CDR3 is TGTGCCAGCAGCTCGGACAGGGCCTCAGGTTCACCCCTCCACTTT. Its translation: CASSSDRASGSPLHF.

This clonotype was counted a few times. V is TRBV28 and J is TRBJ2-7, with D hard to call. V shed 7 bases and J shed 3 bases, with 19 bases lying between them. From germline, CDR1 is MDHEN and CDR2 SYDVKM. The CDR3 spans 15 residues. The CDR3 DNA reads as TGTGCCAGCAAACCCCTGCTAGGCCGTGGCTACGAGCAGTACTTC. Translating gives CASKPLLGRGYEQYF. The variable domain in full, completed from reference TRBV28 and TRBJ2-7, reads DVKVTQSSRYLVKRTGEKVFLECVQDMDHENMFWYRQDPGLGLRLIYFSYDVKMKEKGDIPEGYSVSREKKERFSLILESASTNQTSMYLCASKPLLGRGYEQYFGPGTRLTVT.

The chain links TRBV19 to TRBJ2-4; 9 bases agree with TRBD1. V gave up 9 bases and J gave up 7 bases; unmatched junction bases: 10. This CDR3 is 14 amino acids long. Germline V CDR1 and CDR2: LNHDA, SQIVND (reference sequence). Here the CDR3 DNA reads TGTGCCAGCTGCACAGGGGGCGCGGGGAACATTCAGTACTTC. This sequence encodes CASCTGGAGNIQYF.

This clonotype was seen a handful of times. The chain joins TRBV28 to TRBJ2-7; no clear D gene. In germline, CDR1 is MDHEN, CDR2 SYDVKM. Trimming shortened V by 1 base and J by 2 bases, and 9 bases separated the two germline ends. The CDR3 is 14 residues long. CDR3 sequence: CASSLSATTYEQYF. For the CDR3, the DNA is TGTGCCAGCAGTTTATCGGCCACAACCTACGAGCAGTACTTC. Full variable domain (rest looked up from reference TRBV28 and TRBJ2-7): DVKVTQSSRYLVKRTGEKVFLECVQDMDHENMFWYRQDPGLGLRLIYFSYDVKMKEKGDIPEGYSVSREKKERFSLILESASTNQTSMYLCASSLSATTYEQYFGPGTRLTVT.

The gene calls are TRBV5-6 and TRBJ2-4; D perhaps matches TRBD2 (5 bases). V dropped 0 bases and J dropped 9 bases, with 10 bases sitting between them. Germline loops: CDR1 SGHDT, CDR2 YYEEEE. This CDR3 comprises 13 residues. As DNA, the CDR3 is TGTGCCAGCAGCTTGGTAAGGGAGACCATTCAGTACTTC. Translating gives CASSLVRETIQYF.

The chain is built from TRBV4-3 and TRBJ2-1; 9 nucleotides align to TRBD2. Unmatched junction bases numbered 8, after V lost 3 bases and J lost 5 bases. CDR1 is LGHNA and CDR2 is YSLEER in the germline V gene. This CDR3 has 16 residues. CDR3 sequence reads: CASSHFPGTSNNEQFF. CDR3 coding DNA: TGCGCCAGCAGCCACTTCCCCGGGACTAGCAACAATGAGCAGTTCTTC.

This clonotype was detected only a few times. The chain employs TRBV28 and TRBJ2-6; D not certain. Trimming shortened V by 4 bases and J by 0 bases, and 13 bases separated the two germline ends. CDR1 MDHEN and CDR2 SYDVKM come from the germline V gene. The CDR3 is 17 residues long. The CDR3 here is CASSSQLGPSGANVLTF. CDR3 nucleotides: TGTGCCAGCAGTTCCCAGCTTGGACCCTCTGGGGCCAACGTCCTGACTTTC.

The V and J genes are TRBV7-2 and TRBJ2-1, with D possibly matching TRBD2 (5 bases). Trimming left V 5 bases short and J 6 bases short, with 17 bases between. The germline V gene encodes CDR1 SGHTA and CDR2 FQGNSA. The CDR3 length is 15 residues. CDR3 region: CASSPGGGLGNEQFF. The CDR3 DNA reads TGTGCCAGCAGCCCAGGAGGAGGACTGGGCAATGAGCAGTTCTTC.

CDR3 in DNA: TGCAGTGCTAGGGAGGCCTTGGCGGGAGGACTCTACGAGCAGTACTTC. It translates to CSAREALAGGLYEQYF. The V gene is TRBV20-1, the J gene TRBJ2-7; the match to TRBD2 covers 8 bases. Per germline, CDR1 DFQATT and CDR2 SNEGSKA (reference sequence). Trimming at V came to 3 bases and at J to 3 bases, leaving 13 bases not matched to a gene. The CDR3 totals 16 residues.

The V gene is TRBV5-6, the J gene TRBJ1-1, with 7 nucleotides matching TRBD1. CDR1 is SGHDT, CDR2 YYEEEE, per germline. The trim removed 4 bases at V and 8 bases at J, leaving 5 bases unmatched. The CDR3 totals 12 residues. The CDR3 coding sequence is TGTGCCAGCAGCCGTCCGACAGGGGAAGCTTTCTTT. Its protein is CASSRPTGEAFF.